Following are 14 T cell receptor beta chains from one sample sequenced in a study of OX40 agonist ivuxolimab in advanced cancers. Method: immunoSEQ multiplex PCR; TCRdb's copy keeps in-frame clones and lacks some. This table has over 30,000 clones, 74% appearing once. Specimen: CD4+ or CD8+ T cells sorted from blood, collected in a trial of the OX40 agonist ivuxolimab. Every receptor here comes from an adult with an advanced solid tumor such as melanoma, head and neck, liver or kidney cancer.

This rearrangement joins TRBV15 to TRBJ1-6; TRBD1 agrees at 8 bases. V lost 1 base and J lost 10; bases outside the gene matches: 6. The CDR3 is 15 residues long. Germline values: CDR1 LNHNV, CDR2 YYDKDF (reference sequence). CDR3 sequence reads: CATSRGTGYGSPLHF. DNA for the CDR3: TGTGCCACCAGCAGAGGGACAGGGTATGGATCACCCCTCCACTTT.

The CDR3, as DNA: TGTGCCAGCAGCAGAAGGGTGACTGAAGCTTTCTTT. Residues: CASSRRVTEAFF. The V gene is TRBV13, the J gene TRBJ1-1, with D uncertain. Germline V gene sequence: CDR1 PRHDT, CDR2 FYEKMQ (reference sequence). Trimming shortened V by 5 bases and J by 5 bases, and 9 bases separated the two germline ends. This CDR3 spans 12 amino acids.

There are a few counts of this clone. The V call is TRBV11-2, the J call TRBJ2-2, with TRBD2 matching 10 bases. V was clipped by 4 bases and J by 4 bases; unmatched bases: 3. The CDR3 consists of 15 residues. In germline, CDR1 is SGHAT, CDR2 FQNNGV. CDR3: CASSWTSGTTGELFF. The CDR3 coding sequence is TGTGCCAGCAGCTGGACTAGCGGAACCACCGGGGAGCTGTTTTTT.

The chain carries TRBV6-6 and TRBJ1-5; D is ambiguous. Germline CDR1 MNHNY, CDR2 SVGAGI (reference sequence). This CDR3 contains 13 residues. V was clipped by 3 bases and J by 1 base, with 4 bases between them. The CDR3 DNA reads as TGTGCCAGCAGTTATGAGAGCAATCAGCCCCAGCATTTT. Encoded protein: CASSYESNQPQHF.

This clone appeared a single time. The chain links TRBV30 to TRBJ1-5; possible D gene TRBD1, 5 bases. Germline V gives CDR1 GTSNPN, CDR2 SVGIG (reference sequence). The V end lost 4 bases, the J end lost 2 bases, and 18 bases lay between the germline ends. The CDR3 has 16 residues. This CDR3 is CAWTMAGRGGNQPQHF. The CDR3 DNA follows: TGTGCCTGGACAATGGCGGGGCGTGGGGGCAATCAGCCCCAGCATTTT.

The chain has TRBV5-5 and TRBJ1-2, with 10 positions matching TRBD1. This CDR3 has 14 amino acids. CDR1 and CDR2 (germline): SGHKS, YYEKEE (reference sequence). J was trimmed by 4 bases and V by 3 bases; bases with no gene match: 3. DNA of the CDR3: TGTGCCAGCAGCTGGGACAGGGGTTCCTATGGCTACACCTTC. Its translation: CASSWDRGSYGYTF.

The CDR3 protein is CASSVQGAGGDIQYF. The CDR3 nucleotides read TGTGCCAGCAGTGTACAGGGGGCTGGTGGGGACATTCAGTACTTC. This chain connects TRBV28 to TRBJ2-4; 9 bases are a match to TRBD1. Germline CDR1 MDHEN, CDR2 SYDVKM. The CDR3 is made up of 15 amino acids. V trimming: 5 bases; J trimming: 8 bases; junction bases outside the gene matches: 10.

The chain couples TRBV6-6 to TRBJ1-1, with D tentatively TRBD1 (5 bases). CDR1 is MNHNY, CDR2 SVGAGI, per germline (reference sequence). The CDR3 spans 16 residues. Trimming removed 2 bases from V and 7 bases from J, with 20 bases in between. Here the CDR3 reads CASSYGAGKSEDEAFF. In DNA form, the CDR3 reads TGTGCCAGCAGTTACGGGGCAGGGAAATCTGAGGATGAAGCTTTCTTT.

This chain connects TRBV6-6 to TRBJ2-7; 7 bases fit TRBD1. The V gene end was trimmed by 6 bases and the J gene end by 7 bases; junction bases not matched to a gene: 9. This CDR3 is built from 13 residues. Germline V gene data show CDR1 as MNHNY and CDR2 as SVGAGI (reference sequence). CDR3 residues: CASSHTGVGEQYV. CDR3 nucleotides: TGTGCCAGCAGCCATACAGGGGTCGGAGAGCAGTACGTC.

The chain is built from TRBV7-2 and TRBJ2-7; maybe TRBD2 (5 bases). This CDR3 has 16 residues. CDR1 is SGHTA and CDR2 is FQGNSA in the germline V gene. The V gene lost 2 bases and the J gene lost 0 bases, with 14 bases spanning the gap. The CDR3 DNA follows: TGTGCCAGCAGCTTATCTGGAGGAATTAGCTCCTACGAGCAGTACTTC. Encoded protein: CASSLSGGISSYEQYF.

This clone has just a few counts. CDR3 in DNA: TGTGCCAGCAGTTACTTACCCAGGTCTTACAATGAGCAGTTCTTC. Translated, it gives CASSYLPRSYNEQFF. V and J are TRBV6-5 and TRBJ2-1, with no clear D. This CDR3 is built from 15 residues. Trimming shortened V by 1 base and J by 4 bases, and 11 bases separated the two germline ends. Germline loops: CDR1 MNHEY, CDR2 SVGAGI.

This clone was seen a few times. The chain recombines TRBV7-9 with TRBJ2-2; no definite D call. The CDR3 covers 15 residues. Germline loops: CDR1 SEHNR, CDR2 FQNEAQ (reference sequence). V lost 6 bases and J 0 bases, leaving 11 bases between the germline ends. The CDR3 region has the DNA TGTGCCAGCAGGCCCGGGCCCTCGAACACCGGGGAGCTGTTTTTT. Translation gives CASRPGPSNTGELFF.

The chain employs TRBV29-1 and TRBJ1-2; D is ambiguous. CDR3 length: 13 amino acids. V was clipped by 2 bases and J by 7 bases, with 14 bases between them. CDR1 and CDR2 from the germline V gene are SQVTM and ANQGSEA. CDR3: CSVEIQNKGGYTF. CDR3 DNA sequence: TGCAGCGTTGAAATACAGAACAAGGGTGGCTACACCTTC.

CDR3: CAISEKGSTVEQYF. Written as DNA, the CDR3 is TGTGCCATCAGTGAGAAAGGATCCACGGTGGAGCAGTATTTT. This chain links TRBV10-3 with TRBJ2-3; no firm D call. V dropped 2 bases and J dropped 11 bases, with 17 bases sitting between them. From germline, CDR1 is ENHRY and CDR2 SYGVKD. This CDR3 contains 14 residues.